The clone carrying this T cell receptor beta chain appeared many times. What it binds is unknown. Blood was obtained at the first hyperthyroidism diagnosis, which preceded any ophthalmopathy symptoms. The sample belongs to a study of T cells in Graves' hyperthyroidism and ophthalmopathy. Study results and caveats: Model-based prediction identified ophthalmopathy a median around 6.5 months prior to its onset. Most thyroid clonotypes with frequency above 0.001 were detected in blood. Ophthalmopathy was told apart from stable hyperthyroidism by a 13 V-J model.

This CDR3 is built from 16 residues. J lost 6 bases, V lost 6 bases, and 7 bases had no gene match. Germline V gene sequence: CDR1 MNHEY, CDR2 SMNVEV (reference sequence). The investigators amplified TCR beta CDR3 regions from RNA transcripts. First-round RT-PCR of the TCR CDR3 relied on the HTBI primer set. TCRdb reprocessed the multiplex PCR reads via MiXCR and lists one record per CDR3 protein. The data contain fewer than 450,000 distinct CDR3 sequences, roughly 15% of them singletons. Sequencing used blood. The sequence came from a woman in her thirties with Graves' hyperthyroidism that later progressed to Graves' ophthalmopathy. V usage is TRBV27 and J usage is TRBJ2-2; the match to TRBD2 covers 13 bases. The CDR3: CASSNGLAGAPGELFF. The CDR3, as DNA: TGTGCCAGCAGCAATGGACTAGCGGGAGCCCCCGGGGAGCTGTTTTTT.